This passage covers 21 T cell receptor beta chains from one sample sequenced in a study of T cell responses to AZD1222 COVID-19 vaccine. TCRdb keeps only in-frame clones here, not all; method: immunoSEQ multiplex PCR. The sample carries around 99,000 clones, roughly nine tenths recorded once. This specimen was peripheral blood, taken on day 0 of AZD1222 vaccination. These receptors originate from an adult in good health.

The sample holds a few counts of this clone. The CDR3 nucleotides read TGTGCCAGCAGTTATAGCGGGCCGGGCCTCTACGAGCAGTACTTC. This encodes CASSYSGPGLYEQYF. J is TRBJ2-7 and V is TRBV2; 7 bases match TRBD2. Germline trimming cut 5 bases from V and 3 bases from J; bases unmatched to any gene: 10. The CDR3 is 15 amino acids. Germline V gives CDR1 SNHLY, CDR2 FYNNEI.

J is TRBJ1-2 and V is TRBV18; TRBD1 might be the D (5 bases). Trimming pared 4 bases from V and 11 bases from J, leaving 14 bases between. Per germline, CDR1 KGHSH and CDR2 LQKENI. CDR3 length: 12 residues. The CDR3 DNA reads as TGTGCCAGCTCACGGGACCGTGAAGCGTACACCTTC. It codes for CASSRDREAYTF.

This chain joins TRBV18 and TRBJ1-4; 7 bases fit TRBD1. Per germline, CDR1 KGHSH and CDR2 LQKENI. V trimming: 3 bases; J trimming: 8 bases; junction bases outside the gene matches: 3. The CDR3 length is 13 residues. The CDR3 region is CASSPGQAEKLFF. DNA for the CDR3: TGTGCCAGCTCACCCGGACAGGCCGAAAAACTGTTTTTT. Drawing the rest from reference TRBV18 and TRBJ1-4, the complete variable domain is NAGVMQNPRHLVRRRGQEARLRCSPMKGHSHVYWYRQLPEEGLKFMVYLQKENIIDESGMPKERFSAEFPKEGPSILRIQQVVRGDSAAYFCASSPGQAEKLFFGSGTQLSVL.

The CDR3, as DNA: TGTGCCAGCAGCCAAGAAGGTGGAAACACCATATATTTT. Its translation is CASSQEGGNTIYF. V gene TRBV3-1 (or the pseudogene TRBV3-2) combines with J gene TRBJ1-3; D not certain. This CDR3 region has 13 residues. CDR1 is LGHDT and CDR2 is YNNKEL in the germline V gene (reference sequence). Trimming cost V 0 bases and J 3 bases, with 3 bases left between them.

The chain joins TRBV7-3 to TRBJ1-2; 9 positions match TRBD1. CDR3 length equals 13 residues. V was pared by 5 bases and J by 9 bases, with 7 bases of the junction left unmatched. Germline V lookup: CDR1 SGHTA, CDR2 FQGTGA. The CDR3, as DNA: TGTGCCAGCAGCAACAGACAGGGGGGTAGCTACACCTTC. Translated: CASSNRQGGSYTF.

This chain joins TRBV9 and TRBJ2-5, with 10 bases aligning to TRBD2. Germline CDR1 reads SGDLS; CDR2 reads YYNGEE. The CDR3 totals 20 residues. With 2 bases clipped from V and 1 base from J, the junction kept 17 bases outside the gene matches. The CDR3 nucleotides are TGTGCCAGCAGCGTGAGCCACTACGGGACTAGCGTACACCTCCAAGAGACCCAGTACTTC. Amino acids: CASSVSHYGTSVHLQETQYF.

J is TRBJ1-5 and V is TRBV2; no clear D. CDR3 size: 12 residues. The V end was cut by 1 base, the J end by 7 bases, with 5 bases between. Looked up from germline, CDR1 is SNHLY and CDR2 is FYNNEI. CDR3 residues: CASSEESQPQHF. For the CDR3, the DNA is TGTGCCAGCAGTGAAGAGTCACAGCCCCAGCATTTT.

V gene TRBV27 combines with J gene TRBJ2-1; the D gene is possibly TRBD1 (6 bases). The CDR3 extends over 14 amino acids. Germline-derived CDR1 and CDR2 are MNHEY and SMNVEV (reference sequence). With 6 bases removed from V and 6 bases from J, the gap between germline ends came to 15 bases. The CDR3 protein is CASRTQGSTNEQFF. The CDR3 bases are TGTGCCAGCAGGACCCAGGGGTCTACCAATGAGCAGTTCTTC.

The J gene is TRBJ2-7, the V gene TRBV7-3; D not certain. Germline values: CDR1 SGHTA, CDR2 FQGTGA. CDR3 length: 13 amino acids. The V end lost 5 bases, the J end lost 3 bases, and 11 bases lay between the germline ends. CDR3 bases: TGTGCCAGCAGCCTAGGACCTAGCTACGAGCAGTACTTC. The encoded protein is CASSLGPSYEQYF.

This chain joins TRBV12-2 and TRBJ1-1; no check of the table's D call, TRBD1, against the DNA was made. TRBV12-2 is tagged as a pseudogene. This CDR3 is 14 amino acids long. The CDR3 spells CASPLGQLNTEAFF. In nucleotides, the CDR3 is TGTGCAAGTCCCCTGGGGCAGCTGAACACTGAAGCTTTCTTT.

The chain couples TRBV3-1 (or the pseudogene TRBV3-2) to TRBJ2-2, with D hard to call. V shed 4 bases and J shed 3 bases, with 9 bases lying between them. The germline CDR1 and CDR2 sequences are LGHDT and YNNKEL (reference sequence). The CDR3 spans 14 residues. The CDR3 here is CASSLIRDTGELFF. DNA for the CDR3: TGTGCCAGCAGCCTGATCCGGGACACCGGGGAGCTGTTTTTT.

The V and J genes are TRBV5-1 and TRBJ1-2, with D unresolved. Trimming stripped 0 bases from V and 6 bases from J, with 15 bases between. Looked up from germline, CDR1 is SGHRS and CDR2 is YFSETQ. The CDR3 extends over 15 amino acids. CDR3 in amino acids: CASSLAFGVRDGYTF. CDR3 bases: TGCGCCAGCAGCTTGGCCTTTGGGGTTCGAGATGGCTACACCTTC.

The rearrangement links TRBV5-6 to TRBJ1-2; TRBD1 matches at 8 bases. From germline, CDR1 is SGHDT and CDR2 YYEEEE. With 1 base clipped from V and 3 bases from J, the junction kept 8 bases outside the gene matches. This CDR3 is 16 amino acids long. The CDR3 spells CASSLTAGQGDYGYTF. The CDR3 DNA reads TGTGCCAGCAGCTTGACGGCCGGACAGGGAGACTATGGCTACACCTTC.

CDR3 DNA: TGTGCCAGCAGCTCCCCCGCCGCGTCCTACGAGCAGTACTTC. Translation: CASSSPAASYEQYF. The chain employs TRBV7-2 and TRBJ2-7; D is uncertain. The CDR3 spans 14 residues. Per germline, CDR1 SGHTA and CDR2 FQGNSA. The ends were cut back, 4 bases at V and 1 base at J, with 11 bases in the middle. Full variable domain (rest looked up from reference TRBV7-2 and TRBJ2-7): GAGVSQSPSNKVTEKGKDVELRCDPISGHTALYWYRQSLGQGLEFLIYFQGNSAPDKSGLPSDRFSAERTGGSVSTLTIQRTQQEDSAVYLCASSSPAASYEQYFGPGTRLTVT.

V is TRBV24-1 and J is TRBJ2-1; 7 nucleotides match TRBD1. The CDR3 contains 15 residues. J lost 5 bases, V lost 4 bases, and 7 bases had no gene match. Germline CDR1 reads KGHDR; CDR2 reads SFDVKD. The CDR3 loop reads CATSDPQGMNNEQFF. For the CDR3, the DNA is TGTGCCACCAGTGACCCACAGGGGATGAACAATGAGCAGTTCTTC.

This clone occurred once. Other DNA sequences in the sample encode the same CDR3. The chain recombines TRBV5-1 with TRBJ1-2, with TRBD1 as a possible D gene (5 bases). The CDR3 length is 13 residues. V was pared by 0 bases and J by 6 bases, with 9 bases between. The germline CDR1 and CDR2 sequences are SGHRS and YFSETQ. In DNA, the CDR3 is TGCGCCAGCAGCTTGGGTCGGGGCGATGGCTACACCTTC. Amino acids: CASSLGRGDGYTF.

V is TRBV7-6 and J is TRBJ2-5; possibly TRBD1 for D (6 bases). V was clipped by 4 bases and J by 4 bases, with 16 bases between them. The CDR3 covers 15 residues. The germline V gene encodes CDR1 SGHVS and CDR2 FNYEAQ. The CDR3 region has the DNA TGTGCCAGCAGCTCAGAACAGGGTCCGGGAGAGACCCAGTACTTC. It specifies CASSSEQGPGETQYF.

The chain couples TRBV15 to TRBJ2-3; a possible D gene is TRBD2 (6 bases). The germline V gene has CDR1 LNHNV and CDR2 YYDKDF (reference sequence). Trimming removed 6 bases at V and 4 bases at J, with 14 bases between. The CDR3 extends over 14 amino acids. This chain's CDR3 is CATRESREADTQYF. The DNA for the CDR3 is TGTGCCACCAGGGAGAGCAGGGAGGCAGATACGCAGTATTTT.

The V and J genes are TRBV11-1 and TRBJ2-7, with TRBD2 identical over 9 bases. V dropped 3 bases and J dropped 6; count of bases not matched to a gene: 3. The germline gives CDR1 SGHAT, CDR2 FQDESV (reference sequence). CDR3 length: 13 residues. The DNA of the CDR3 is TGTGCCAGCAGCTTCAGCGGGGGGTCCGAGCAGTACTTC. The encoded protein is CASSFSGGSEQYF.

This rearrangement joins TRBV7-2 to TRBJ1-3; the D is unclear. The CDR3 is 16 residues long. CDR1 is SGHTA, CDR2 FQGNSA, per germline. Trimming pared 5 bases from V and 0 bases from J, leaving 14 bases between. The CDR3 here is CASSGGRGLSGNTIYF. CDR3 sequence (DNA): TGTGCCAGCAGCGGAGGGCGGGGTCTCTCTGGAAACACCATATATTTT.

This clone has just one count. The rearrangement joins TRBV10-3 to TRBJ2-6, with unresolved D. CDR3 length: 13 amino acids. V lost 8 bases and J 0 bases, leaving 5 bases between the germline ends. In germline, CDR1 is ENHRY, CDR2 SYGVKD. The CDR3 DNA reads as TGTGCCATCTGGCGCTCTGGGGCCAACGTCCTGACTTTC. It is translated as CAIWRSGANVLTF.